Presented here are 30 T cell receptor beta chains from one specimen sequenced in a study of identical twins (dated by TCRdb to about 2016). Library method: 5' RACE. Sequencing instrument: Illumina HiSeq 2000. In TCRdb, the public reads were trimmed at Q25 with fastp and aligned with MiXCR, with productive beta chains retained. CDR3 protein sequences are deduplicated, and each keeps its most common genes and DNA. Here the sample has 640,000 or so distinct CDR3 sequences; around 6.1% occur a single time. 1.5% to 2% of the sample is held by the ten biggest clonotypes. The sequencing input was naive T cells sorted from blood. The cell subset or site label on this specimen signifies: cells isolated with a human naive T-cell isolation kit. The receptor source for this set is a man younger than 35 in good health.

This clonotype came up a few times. The chain links TRBV25-1 to TRBJ1-1; D ambiguous. Per the germline V gene, CDR1 is MGHDK and CDR2 is SYGVNS. This CDR3 spans 13 amino acids. V shed 2 bases and J shed 7 bases, with 11 bases lying between them. CDR3: CASSEMGLGEAFF. The CDR3 DNA follows: TGTGCCAGCAGTGAAATGGGGTTGGGTGAAGCTTTCTTT.

This clonotype was counted at least ten times. This chain uses TRBV20-1 with TRBJ2-3, with D possibly TRBD2 on 5 matching bases. The CDR3 consists of 14 residues. V gave up 0 bases and J gave up 6 bases, with 13 bases separating them. Germline CDR1 reads DFQATT; CDR2 reads SNEGSKA (reference sequence). The CDR3 coding sequence is TGCAGTGCTAGAGATGAGGGAGTAAGCGATACGCAGTATTTT. This translates into CSARDEGVSDTQYF.

The chain recombines TRBV28 with TRBJ1-1, with a weak D call TRBD1 (6 bases). Trimming left V 4 bases short and J 8 bases short, with 8 bases between. The CDR3 extends over 11 amino acids. CDR1 and CDR2 from the germline V gene are MDHEN and SYDVKM. The CDR3 nucleotides read TGTGCCAGCAGTTCGGACAGAGAAGCTTTCTTT. It translates to CASSSDREAFF.

In this sample, this clonotype turned up a few times. This chain joins TRBV7-9 and TRBJ2-3, with 9 bases fitting TRBD1. Germline loops: CDR1 SEHNR, CDR2 FQNEAQ (reference sequence). The trim removed 4 bases at V and 3 bases at J, leaving 5 bases unmatched. The CDR3 loop spans 15 amino acids. CDR3 DNA sequence: TGTGCCAGCAGCTCTCAGACAGGGGGTACAGATACGCAGTATTTT. Translating gives CASSSQTGGTDTQYF.

The V and J genes are TRBV20-1 and TRBJ2-4; TRBD1 agrees at 7 bases. CDR1 DFQATT and CDR2 SNEGSKA come from the germline V gene (reference sequence). The length of the CDR3 is 16 residues. Losses at the gene ends were 2 bases for V and 6 bases for J; bases not matched to a gene: 13. CDR3 coding DNA: TGCAGTGCTAGAACTGCGAAGGGGGCGTTTAGAAACATTCAGTACTTC. Its protein is CSARTAKGAFRNIQYF.

Here the CDR3 reads CASSLVWEQFF. The CDR3 coding sequence is TGTGCCAGCAGCTTAGTGTGGGAGCAGTTCTTC. This chain connects TRBV7-9 to TRBJ2-1; D not resolved. Trimming took 1 base from V and 10 from J, leaving 5 bases between them. Germline V gene data show CDR1 as SEHNR and CDR2 as FQNEAQ (reference sequence). The CDR3 sequence is 11 residues long.

This chain joins TRBV28 and TRBJ2-5; D possibly corresponds to TRBD1 (6 bases). Looked up from germline, CDR1 is MDHEN and CDR2 is SYDVKM. This CDR3 region has 15 residues. Trimming shortened V by 2 bases and J by 7 bases, and 17 bases separated the two germline ends. This CDR3 is CASSLSYGQLMTQYF. The CDR3 DNA reads as TGTGCCAGCAGTTTAAGTTATGGACAGTTGATGACCCAGTACTTC.

This clonotype was seen ten or more times. This chain uses TRBV7-3 with TRBJ2-7; weak D call: TRBD2 (5 bases). V gave up 5 bases and J gave up 1 base, with 12 bases separating them. The germline V gene has CDR1 SGHTA and CDR2 FQGTGA. This CDR3 has 14 residues. The CDR3 sequence is CASSAAPGSYEQYF. The DNA for the CDR3 is TGTGCCAGCAGCGCAGCCCCGGGATCCTACGAGCAGTACTTC.

This clonotype was seen many times. The chain uses TRBV5-5 and TRBJ1-1, with 9 bases that match TRBD1. With 4 bases clipped from V and 1 base from J, the junction kept 8 bases outside the gene matches. In germline, CDR1 is SGHKS, CDR2 YYEKEE (reference sequence). This CDR3 is built from 16 residues. The CDR3 DNA is TGTGCCAGCAGCCCTGGGGACAGGGAGCCGAACACTGAAGCTTTCTTT. This translates into CASSPGDREPNTEAFF.

The chain couples TRBV18 to TRBJ1-5; no definite D call. This CDR3 is built from 13 residues. V was shortened by 1 base and J by 6 bases, with 7 bases between the two germline ends. Germline lookup yields CDR1 KGHSH and CDR2 LQKENI. CDR3 region: CASSPQGGQPQHF. DNA of the CDR3: TGTGCCAGCTCACCACAGGGAGGTCAGCCCCAGCATTTT.

In this sample, this clonotype turned up many times. The chain employs TRBV7-9 and TRBJ2-7, with TRBD1 matching 11 bases. V lost 4 bases to trimming and J lost 5 bases; unmatched junction nucleotides: 7. This CDR3 is built from 15 residues. From germline, CDR1 is SEHNR and CDR2 FQNEAQ (reference sequence). The CDR3 sequence: CASSSGRDRGDEQYV. The CDR3 DNA follows: TGTGCCAGCAGCTCGGGCCGGGACAGGGGGGACGAGCAGTACGTC.

This clonotype has ten or more counts. The chain combines TRBV20-1 with TRBJ2-1, with TRBD2 matching 10 bases. The CDR3 is 17 amino acids. CDR1 DFQATT and CDR2 SNEGSKA come from the germline V gene (reference sequence). Trimming took 2 bases from V and 4 from J; bases not matched to a gene: 11. The CDR3: CSARTLWTSGKYNEQFF. The CDR3 DNA reads TGCAGTGCTAGAACACTATGGACTAGCGGTAAATACAATGAGCAGTTCTTC.

The gene calls are TRBV12-3 or TRBV12-4 and TRBJ2-3, with 11 bases aligning to TRBD1. The CDR3 runs to 13 residues. Trimming cost V 3 bases and J 10 bases; bases outside gene matches: 3. CDR3 amino acids: CASSFRGQGAQYF. The CDR3, as DNA: TGTGCCAGCAGTTTTCGGGGACAGGGGGCGCAGTATTTT.

This clonotype was counted many times. J is TRBJ2-7 and V is TRBV7-8, with 10 bases identical to TRBD1. CDR1 SGHVS and CDR2 FQNEAQ come from the germline V gene. V was pared by 5 bases and J by 2 bases, with 6 bases of the junction left unmatched. The CDR3 contains 15 residues. The DNA for the CDR3 is TGTGCCAGCAGCCGATCGGGGACAGGGGCCTACGAGCAGTACTTC. Encoded protein: CASSRSGTGAYEQYF.

This clonotype was counted only a few times. The genes are TRBV9 and TRBJ2-1; D may be TRBD1 (6 bases). Germline loops: CDR1 SGDLS, CDR2 YYNGEE. The CDR3 is 13 residues long. Trimming stripped 6 bases from V and 5 bases from J, with 12 bases between. CDR3 sequence reads: CASTPGADNEQFF. DNA of the CDR3: TGTGCCAGCACCCCAGGGGCGGACAATGAGCAGTTCTTC.

Ten or more counts support this clonotype. The CDR3 bases are TGTGCCAGCAGTTACTCCGGGACAGGGGAGGCAACTAATGAAAAACTGTTTTTT. Residues: CASSYSGTGEATNEKLFF. This sequence joins TRBV6-2 or TRBV6-3 and TRBJ1-4; the match to TRBD1 covers 10 bases. The CDR3 is 18 residues long. The V gene's germline CDR1 is MNHEY and CDR2 SVGEGT. V was clipped by 0 bases and J by 0 bases; unmatched bases: 4.

This clonotype came up a few times. This chain joins TRBV7-2 and TRBJ2-1; 7 nucleotides agree with TRBD2. This CDR3 has 15 residues. V was pared by 1 base and J by 4 bases, with 4 bases of the junction left unmatched. The germline V gene has CDR1 SGHTA and CDR2 FQGNSA. The CDR3 DNA reads as TGTGCCAGCAGCTTAGAGACTAGCCGTTACAATGAGCAGTTCTTC. Its translation is CASSLETSRYNEQFF.

This clonotype was recorded at least ten times. The chain couples TRBV7-2 to TRBJ2-1, with TRBD1 as a possible D gene (5 bases). This CDR3 has 14 amino acids. Germline V lookup: CDR1 SGHTA, CDR2 FQGNSA. V was trimmed by 5 bases and J by 8 bases, leaving 16 bases between them. This CDR3 reads CASSQGSSGDEQFF. For the CDR3, the DNA is TGTGCCAGCAGCCAGGGCTCGTCGGGCGATGAGCAGTTCTTC.

In its sample, this clonotype was seen many times. This chain joins TRBV20-1 and TRBJ2-2; D is uncertain. Trimming stripped 0 bases from V and 7 bases from J, with 12 bases between. Germline V gene sequence: CDR1 DFQATT, CDR2 SNEGSKA (reference sequence). This CDR3 contains 14 residues. CDR3: CSARDLGSGGELFF. CDR3 bases: TGCAGTGCTAGAGATCTAGGGTCGGGCGGGGAGCTGTTTTTT.

This clonotype has at least ten counts. J is TRBJ2-1 and V is TRBV12-3 or TRBV12-4; 10 positions match TRBD2. The CDR3 contains 16 residues. The V gene end was trimmed by 5 bases and the J gene end by 7 bases; junction bases not matched to a gene: 11. The CDR3 loop is CASSDPSGRAVNEQFF. CDR3 sequence (DNA): TGTGCCAGCAGTGATCCTAGCGGGAGAGCGGTAAATGAGCAGTTCTTC.

This clonotype was observed a few times. Possible read error: a much larger clone is one base away. The chain is built from TRBV9 and TRBJ2-1; D not certain. V lost 0 bases and J lost 2, with 3 bases in between. Germline values: CDR1 SGDLS, CDR2 YYNGEE. CDR3 length equals 13 residues. CDR3 bases: TGTGCCAGCAGCGTAGACCCCTACAATGAGCAGTTCTTC. This translates into CASSVDPYNEQFF. Based on the CDR3 plus reference TRBV9 and TRBJ2-1, the full variable domain is DSGVTQTPKHLITATGQRVTLRCSPRSGDLSVYWYQQSLDQGLQFLIQYYNGEERAKGNILERFSAQQFPDLHSELNLSSLELGDSALYFCASSVDPYNEQFFGPGTRLTVL.

This clonotype came up a few times. The CDR3 DNA follows: TGTGCCAGCAGCTTGACGACAGGGGTTGGGGATACGCAGTATTTT. This translates into CASSLTTGVGDTQYF. This chain connects TRBV7-9 to TRBJ2-3; 8 nucleotides agree with TRBD1. V gave up 3 bases and J gave up 6 bases; unmatched junction bases: 8. This CDR3 has 15 amino acids. The germline gives CDR1 SEHNR, CDR2 FQNEAQ (reference sequence).

This clonotype has a handful of counts. The J gene is TRBJ1-5, the V gene TRBV20-1; 9 positions agree with TRBD1. CDR1 DFQATT and CDR2 SNEGSKA come from the germline V gene (reference sequence). J lost 7 bases, V lost 2 bases, and 9 bases had no gene match. This CDR3 is 15 amino acids long. The CDR3 DNA reads TGCAGTGCTAGATCCGCGGACAGGGGCATGCAGCCCCAGCATTTT. Protein: CSARSADRGMQPQHF.

The table lists this clonotype with many counts. At one end, the junction sequence differs from germline, possibly due to a read error. The chain links TRBV7-9 to TRBJ2-1, with 10 bases fitting TRBD2. The CDR3 totals 16 residues. Germline V gene sequence: CDR1 SEHNR, CDR2 FQNEAQ (reference sequence). CDR3 region: CASSLAGLAVYNEQFF. DNA for the CDR3: TGTGCCAGCAGCCTAGCCGGACTAGCGGTCTACAATGAGCAGTTCTTC.

This clonotype has at least ten counts. V gene TRBV12-3 or TRBV12-4 combines with J gene TRBJ2-1, with 9 bases lining up with TRBD2. Germline trimming cut 5 bases from V and 2 bases from J; bases unmatched to any gene: 10. CDR3 size: 17 residues. CDR3 DNA: TGTGCCAGCAGTCTCTATACTCTAGCGGGAACCTACAATGAGCAGTTCTTC. Translation: CASSLYTLAGTYNEQFF.

The V and J genes are TRBV7-9 and TRBJ2-5; D is possibly TRBD2 (6 bases). CDR3 size: 13 residues. V was shortened by 7 bases and J by 0 bases, with 9 bases between the two germline ends. CDR1 and CDR2 from the germline V gene are SEHNR and FQNEAQ (reference sequence). The CDR3 loop reads CASTGGNQETQYF. Here the CDR3 DNA reads TGTGCCAGCACTGGAGGGAACCAAGAGACCCAGTACTTC.

The table lists this clonotype with many counts. The CDR3 spells CASSFGTGANNSPLHF. The CDR3 coding sequence is TGTGCCAGCAGTTTTGGGACAGGGGCAAATAATTCACCCCTCCACTTT. J is TRBJ1-6 and V is TRBV27, with 10 positions matching TRBD1. The V and J ends lost 3 bases and 5 bases, in that order; junction bases with no gene match: 4. This CDR3 spans 16 amino acids. Per germline, CDR1 MNHEY and CDR2 SMNVEV (reference sequence).

This clonotype was recorded at least ten times. The J gene is TRBJ2-2, the V gene TRBV20-1; 14 bases are a match to TRBD2. The CDR3 spans 16 residues. V was clipped by 4 bases and J by 4 bases; unmatched bases: 5. Germline V gene sequence: CDR1 DFQATT, CDR2 SNEGSKA (reference sequence). The CDR3 is CSAKETSGRGTGELFF. The CDR3 DNA reads as TGCAGTGCTAAAGAGACTAGCGGGAGGGGCACCGGGGAGCTGTTTTTT.

This clonotype appeared a few times. The J gene is TRBJ2-5, the V gene TRBV18; D is unclear. CDR1 KGHSH and CDR2 LQKENI come from the germline V gene. This CDR3 region has 15 residues. Deletions cut 0 bases from V and 5 bases from J, with 13 bases between. CDR3 in DNA: TGTGCCAGCTCACCACCAGGGCAGGTATCCGAGACCCAGTACTTC. Its translation: CASSPPGQVSETQYF.

This clonotype was counted ten times or more. The gene calls are TRBV7-9 and TRBJ2-1, with D perhaps given as TRBD1 or TRBD2 (6 bases each). The V gene's germline CDR1 is SEHNR and CDR2 FQNEAQ (reference sequence). The CDR3 loop spans 14 amino acids. V gave up 3 bases and J gave up 7 bases, with 13 bases separating them. The CDR3 bases are TGTGCCAGCAGCTTGGGGGGCGGGGTAAATGAGCAGTTCTTC. Translated, it gives CASSLGGGVNEQFF.